Each of the 3 T cell receptor beta chains below was sequenced from the same sample in a study of T cell responses to AZD1222 COVID-19 vaccine. TCRdb's copy holds only in-frame clones and misses some; the assay was immunoSEQ multiplex PCR. Found here are roughly 98,000 clones, around nine tenths of them singletons; the top ten hold about 13%. This sample comprised peripheral blood, obtained on day 0 of AZD1222 vaccination. Receptors originate from an adult in good health.

CDR3: CASSVQGNNQPQHF. The CDR3 DNA reads TGTGCCAGCAGCGTTCAGGGGAACAATCAGCCCCAGCATTTT. The chain carries TRBV6-5 and TRBJ1-5; D perhaps matches TRBD1 (6 bases). Between the trimmed V and J ends, which lost 6 bases and 3 bases, there was a span of 12 bases. The CDR3 contains 14 residues. The V gene's germline CDR1 is MNHEY and CDR2 SVGAGI.

The J gene is TRBJ2-5, the V gene TRBV5-1, with 7 bases aligning to TRBD1. This CDR3 comprises 15 residues. The germline CDR1 and CDR2 sequences are SGHRS and YFSETQ. V dropped 4 bases and J dropped 5; count of bases not matched to a gene: 11. Here the CDR3 reads CASSKTGQLTETQYF. CDR3 nucleotide sequence: TGCGCCAGCAGCAAAACGGGACAGTTGACTGAGACCCAGTACTTC.

This clone appeared a single time. The rearrangement uses TRBV2 and TRBJ1-5, with 8 positions matching TRBD1. CDR3 length: 14 residues. Germline V CDR1 and CDR2: SNHLY, FYNNEI. V lost 6 bases to trimming and J lost 6 bases; unmatched junction nucleotides: 7. CDR3 DNA: TGTGCCAGCAGGACGGACAGGGCGGGTCAGCCCCAGCATTTT. Its protein product is CASRTDRAGQPQHF. The whole variable domain, filled in from reference TRBV2 and TRBJ1-5, reads EPEVTQTPSHQVTQMGQEVILRCVPISNHLYFYWYRQILGQKVEFLVSFYNNEISEKSEIFDDQFSVERPDGSNFTLKIRSTKLEDSAMYFCASRTDRAGQPQHFGDGTRLSIL.